Sequencing of this TCR beta chain was carried out in a study of cytomegalovirus exposure and HLA in healthy donors. The study's findings and limits: Immune exposure data for these donors was limited to CMV serostatus.

About this clone itself: Antigen specificity is unknown.

Primers for the PCR totalled 60 Vbeta and 13 Jbeta. Profiled with immunoSEQ multiplex PCR; TCRdb holds only in-frame clones, not every one. The sample lists around 120,000 clones, about 83% occurring once. The CDR3 runs to 16 residues. CDR1 LGHNA and CDR2 YNFKEQ come from the germline V gene. V shed 0 bases, J shed 3 bases, and the junction held 7 bases outside the gene matches. The V call is TRBV4-2, the J call TRBJ1-1; 7 bases map to TRBD1. Sample: PBMCs. This TCR was recovered from a female donor in good health and CMV-seropositive. The CDR3 spells CASSQDLGQDYTEAFF. The CDR3 bases are TGTGCCAGCAGCCAAGATCTAGGACAGGACTACACTGAAGCTTTCTTT.